This passage covers 26 T cell receptor beta chains from one sample sequenced in a study of cytomegalovirus exposure and HLA in healthy donors (dated by TCRdb to about 2017). Library creation used the immunoSEQ multiplex PCR assay. For the multiplex PCR, a mixture combining 60 forward primers for TCR Vbeta segments and 13 reverse primers for TCR Jbeta segments was used. Drawn from immuneACCESS, this table holds only the in-frame rearrangements with V and J called that TCRdb kept. Clones are partly lost; checked studies trace under half to an unresolved V gene and leave the rest unexplained. This sample gives about 140,000 clones in total; around 65% of them show up just once. Over 1.5% of the sample is taken by the ten largest. Sequenced sample: PBMCs. Receptor source: a male donor in good health and CMV-seronegative.

This CDR3 reads CASSGDRTMNTEAFF. The CDR3 DNA reads TGTGCCAGCAGTGGGGACAGGACAATGAACACTGAAGCTTTCTTT. The rearrangement links TRBV6-1 to TRBJ1-1; 8 bases map to TRBD1. The CDR3 sequence is 15 residues long. In germline, CDR1 is MNHNS, CDR2 SASEGT. The J segment lost 0 bases and the V segment lost 4 bases, leaving 4 bases of the junction unmatched.

A few counts support this clone. V and J are TRBV9 and TRBJ2-7; tentatively, D is TRBD1 (6 bases). From germline, CDR1 is SGDLS and CDR2 YYNGEE. V lost 4 bases, J lost 5 bases, and 19 bases lay in between. This CDR3 contains 15 residues. The CDR3 DNA reads TGTGCCAGCAGCTCACCGACAGGCGTTGGAAACGAGCAGTACTTC. This sequence encodes CASSSPTGVGNEQYF.

The chain employs TRBV10-1 and TRBJ1-1, with D unresolved. The V end was cut by 0 bases, the J end by 5 bases, with 10 bases between. The CDR3 spans 14 residues. From germline, CDR1 is WNHNN and CDR2 SYGVQD (reference sequence). CDR3 DNA sequence: TGCGCCAGCAGTGAGTCGGGGTCGGGGACTGAAGCTTTCTTT. As protein: CASSESGSGTEAFF.

The chain combines TRBV5-1 with TRBJ1-1; the D gene is possibly TRBD1 (6 bases). Germline CDR1 and CDR2: SGHRS and YFSETQ. The CDR3 loop spans 14 amino acids. Trimming pared 0 bases from V and 4 bases from J, leaving 10 bases between. The CDR3 DNA is TGCGCCAGCAGCTTGGAGGCAGGGGCCACTGAAGCTTTCTTT. It translates to CASSLEAGATEAFF.

In this sample, this clone turned up once. This chain joins TRBV6-1 and TRBJ1-2; no reliable D call. Trimming shortened V by 0 bases and J by 4 bases, and 9 bases separated the two germline ends. Per the germline V gene, CDR1 is MNHNS and CDR2 is SASEGT. This CDR3 region has 14 residues. The CDR3 here is CASSEAGRGYGYTF. The CDR3 coding sequence is TGTGCCAGCAGTGAAGCAGGGCGGGGCTATGGCTACACCTTC.

The gene calls are TRBV7-7 and TRBJ2-3; 9 positions match TRBD1. J gave up 2 bases and V 4 bases, and 4 bases lay outside the gene matches. The germline V gene has CDR1 SSHAT and CDR2 FNYEAQ (reference sequence). The CDR3 sequence is 15 residues long. The CDR3 protein is CASSSGTGTTDTQYF. DNA of the CDR3: TGTGCCAGCAGCTCCGGGACAGGGACCACAGATACGCAGTATTTT.

This clone was recorded a few times. The genes are TRBV12-5 and TRBJ2-6, with D hard to call. Trimming left V 3 bases short and J 0 bases short, with 12 bases between. This CDR3 contains 17 residues. In germline, CDR1 is LGHNT, CDR2 FRNRAP. This chain's CDR3 is CASGFTVLLSGANVLTF. CDR3 bases: TGTGCTAGTGGTTTTACCGTTCTACTCTCTGGGGCCAACGTCCTGACTTTC.

To note about this clone: At one end, the junction sequence differs from germline, possibly due to a read error. The chain links TRBV5-1 to TRBJ1-4; 9 bases are shared with TRBD1. The CDR3 consists of 15 residues. Germline V gene lookup returns CDR1 SGHRS and CDR2 YFSETQ. The CDR3 DNA follows: TGCTCCAGCAGCGGGGGACAGGGAGCATTAGAAAAACTGTTTTTT. It specifies CSSSGGQGALEKLFF.

This clone was seen only a few times. The chain is built from TRBV5-1 and TRBJ1-1; the D is unclear. This CDR3 spans 13 amino acids. Germline-derived CDR1 and CDR2 are SGHRS and YFSETQ. Trimming cost V 4 bases and J 5 bases, with 12 bases left between them. CDR3 DNA: TGCGCCAGCAGCCTACCCGGTGCGACTGAAGCTTTCTTT. This gives the protein CASSLPGATEAFF.

This sequence joins TRBV2 and TRBJ2-4; TRBD1 might be the D (5 bases). This CDR3 has 15 residues. The V end lost 2 bases, the J end lost 1 base, and 9 bases lay between the germline ends. From germline, CDR1 is SNHLY and CDR2 FYNNEI. The CDR3 sequence is CASSESGHAKNIQYF. The CDR3 coding sequence is TGTGCCAGCAGTGAATCAGGGCACGCCAAAAACATTCAGTACTTC. Drawing the rest from reference TRBV2 and TRBJ2-4, the complete variable domain is EPEVTQTPSHQVTQMGQEVILRCVPISNHLYFYWYRQILGQKVEFLVSFYNNEISEKSEIFDDQFSVERPDGSNFTLKIRSTKLEDSAMYFCASSESGHAKNIQYFGAGTRLSVL.

The chain employs TRBV4-2 and TRBJ1-1; no firm D call. Germline lookup yields CDR1 LGHNA and CDR2 YNFKEQ. Trimming stripped 4 bases from V and 0 bases from J, with 9 bases between. This CDR3 is built from 14 residues. The chain's CDR3 is CASSPTDMNTEAFF. DNA for the CDR3: TGTGCCAGCAGCCCCACAGATATGAACACTGAAGCTTTCTTT.

This clone was counted only a few times. This rearrangement joins TRBV2 to TRBJ2-1; D is unresolved. CDR1 is SNHLY, CDR2 FYNNEI, per germline. The germline V and J ends were trimmed by 11 bases and 2 bases, with 7 bases remaining between them. The CDR3 is 11 residues long. The CDR3 region has the DNA TGTGCCGGTGGGCCCTACAATGAGCAGTTCTTC. This encodes CAGGPYNEQFF.

This clone was counted a few times. The chain combines TRBV30 with TRBJ1-2; TRBD1 is a possible D gene (5 bases). Trimming took off 2 bases at V and 7 bases at J, with 14 bases between the two ends. CDR1 and CDR2 (germline): GTSNPN, SVGIG (reference sequence). CDR3 length equals 13 residues. The CDR3 DNA follows: TGTGCCTGGAGTCTCGGGGGTTCCCTTGGCTACACCTTC. Protein sequence: CAWSLGGSLGYTF.

Only a few counts were recorded for this clone. An end of the junction differs from the germline gene, which may be a read error. V and J are TRBV15 and TRBJ1-5; D unresolved. Per germline, CDR1 LNHNV and CDR2 YYDKDF (reference sequence). The CDR3 runs 12 residues. In nucleotides, the CDR3 is TGTGCCACCAGCATTAGCGATCAGCCCCAGCATTTT. It codes for CATSISDQPQHF.

J is TRBJ2-5 and V is TRBV4-3; TRBD1 agrees at 7 bases. The CDR3 is 13 residues long. Germline V gene lookup returns CDR1 LGHNA and CDR2 YSLEER. J lost 6 bases, V lost 1 base, and 2 bases had no gene match. In DNA form, the CDR3 reads TGCGCCAGCAGCCAAGGACAGGGTCAGACCCAGTACTTC. This encodes CASSQGQGQTQYF.

The V call is TRBV7-2, the J call TRBJ2-3; D remains ambiguous. Per germline, CDR1 SGHTA and CDR2 FQGNSA. The CDR3 extends over 13 amino acids. Trimming shortened V by 1 base and J by 3 bases, and 5 bases separated the two germline ends. The DNA for the CDR3 is TGTGCCAGCAGCTTAGAACGGACAGATACGCAGTATTTT. This encodes CASSLERTDTQYF.

The chain couples TRBV19 to TRBJ1-1; possible D gene TRBD1, 6 bases. V lost 3 bases to trimming and J lost 6 bases, with 14 bases between them. The CDR3 contains 14 residues. Germline assignment: CDR1 LNHDA and CDR2 SQIVND (reference sequence). The CDR3 loop is CASSIPQGRAEAFF. The DNA of the CDR3 is TGTGCCAGTAGTATCCCCCAGGGGAGGGCTGAAGCTTTCTTT.

This clone was seen a few times. This chain joins TRBV5-8 and TRBJ2-1; 10 bases agree with TRBD2. V shed 2 bases and J 8 bases; nucleotides not matched to a gene: 10. CDR1 is SGHTS and CDR2 is YDEGEE in the germline V gene. CDR3 size: 16 residues. Here the CDR3 DNA reads TGTGCCAGCAGCTTTATTCTAGCGGGGGAACTGGATGAGCAGTTCTTC. Protein: CASSFILAGELDEQFF.

The rearrangement uses TRBV5-5 and TRBJ1-3, with TRBD1 matching over 8 bases. The CDR3 extends over 15 amino acids. V dropped 2 bases and J dropped 4; count of bases not matched to a gene: 5. Germline V gene lookup returns CDR1 SGHKS and CDR2 YYEKEE (reference sequence). In DNA, the CDR3 is TGTGCCAGCAGCTTTCAGGGGGCCGAAGGAAACACCATATATTTT. It yields the protein CASSFQGAEGNTIYF.

The chain recombines TRBV4-1 with TRBJ1-5, with D unclear. Per germline, CDR1 MGHRA and CDR2 YSYEKL. V lost 4 bases and J lost 7, with 20 bases in between. The CDR3 runs to 16 residues. The CDR3 reads CASSPTITYNGQPQHF. CDR3 nucleotide sequence: TGCGCCAGCAGCCCAACGATTACTTATAACGGGCAGCCCCAGCATTTT.

The chain couples TRBV9 to TRBJ1-2; D uncertain. V was clipped by 0 bases and J by 6 bases, with 12 bases between them. Germline V lookup: CDR1 SGDLS, CDR2 YYNGEE. The CDR3 is 14 amino acids. The CDR3 sequence: CASSVDLGSNGYTF. CDR3 DNA: TGTGCCAGCAGCGTAGACCTAGGGAGCAATGGCTACACCTTC.

The rearrangement joins TRBV18 to TRBJ2-1, with 15 bases identical to TRBD2. Germline values: CDR1 KGHSH, CDR2 LQKENI. This CDR3 spans 15 amino acids. J was trimmed by 9 bases and V by 5 bases; bases with no gene match: 5. For the CDR3, the DNA is TGTGCCAGCTCAGGACTAGCGGGGGGGCTAAGTGAGCAGTTCTTC. Its translation is CASSGLAGGLSEQFF.

In this sample, this clone turned up once. The J gene is TRBJ1-3, the V gene TRBV18, with 8 bases identical to TRBD1. This CDR3 contains 15 residues. V dropped 6 bases and J dropped 4; count of bases not matched to a gene: 8. The germline gives CDR1 KGHSH, CDR2 LQKENI. The CDR3 is CASSPTGASGNTIYF. In DNA, the CDR3 is TGTGCCAGCTCGCCGACAGGGGCGTCCGGAAACACCATATATTTT. Looking up the rest from reference TRBV18 and TRBJ1-3 gives the full variable domain: NAGVMQNPRHLVRRRGQEARLRCSPMKGHSHVYWYRQLPEEGLKFMVYLQKENIIDESGMPKERFSAEFPKEGPSILRIQQVVRGDSAAYFCASSPTGASGNTIYFGEGSWLTVV.

This clone was seen a few times. The genes are TRBV15 and TRBJ2-1; 7 bases agree with TRBD1. V gave up 1 base and J gave up 7 bases; unmatched junction bases: 4. The germline gives CDR1 LNHNV, CDR2 YYDKDF (reference sequence). There are 14 residues in the CDR3. CDR3 DNA sequence: TGTGCCACCAGCAGAGGCAGACAGGGAAATGAGCAGTTCTTC. Its translation is CATSRGRQGNEQFF.

V and J are TRBV7-3 and TRBJ2-3; 10 bases agree with TRBD2. The ends lost 4 bases at V and 1 base at J; junction bases unmatched: 5. This CDR3 spans 16 amino acids. Germline CDR1 is SGHTA and CDR2 is FQGTGA. The CDR3 region has the DNA TGTGCCAGCAGCTCCATAGCGGGGGGAGGCACAGATACGCAGTATTTT. It translates to CASSSIAGGGTDTQYF.

The CDR3 DNA reads as TGTGCCAGCAGCCCCAGAGGAGGGAACCTCTACGAGCAGTACTTC. This gives the protein CASSPRGGNLYEQYF. V and J are TRBV5-4 and TRBJ2-7; possibly TRBD2 for D (6 bases). V was clipped by 4 bases and J by 3 bases, with 17 bases between them. Germline assignment: CDR1 SGHNT and CDR2 YYREEE (reference sequence). The CDR3 sequence is 15 residues long.